This T cell receptor (beta chain) was found in a study of blood T cells in healthy people across ages. Findings and caveats of the study: In the absence of known donor CMV status, changes in expanded clonotypes were possibly confounded.

Note on this clonotype: No antigen is known for it.

The use of a sample-barcoded 5' primer and a J-beta primer mix characterized a second PCR of roughly 7 to 11 cycles. Paired-end reads containing CDR3 totaled no fewer than 2.5 million for each sample. TCRdb redid the calling of the 5' RACE reads with MiXCR, one entry per CDR3 protein. This repertoire shows over 300,000 distinct CDR3 sequences, about half found once; its top ten account for roughly 51%. The CDR3 length is 16 residues. The ends were cut back, 3 bases at V and 3 bases at J, with 14 bases in the middle. Germline CDR1 is WNHNN and CDR2 is SYGVQD (reference sequence). The chain is built from TRBV10-1 and TRBJ1-4, with a possible D match to TRBD1 (6 bases). The receptor was isolated from a man aged 55 to 70 in good health. The material sequenced was blood. DNA for the CDR3: TGCGCCAGCAGTGAAGGAACAGGGAGTGCTAATGAAAAACTGTTTTTT. This gives the protein CASSEGTGSANEKLFF.